Many counts were recorded for the clone carrying this T cell receptor (beta chain). No antigen is known for it. The sample comes from a study of Graves' ophthalmopathy and Graves' hyperthyroidism. Overall study results and limits: The model reached 70.59% sensitivity and roughly 76% specificity for predicting ophthalmopathy progression.

CDR3 regions of TCR beta were amplified from RNA transcripts. HTBI primers were used in a first-round RT-PCR, which preceded a second-round multiplex PCR. One entry per CDR3 protein results from TCRdb running MiXCR on the multiplex PCR reads. The sample lists almost 750,000 distinct CDR3 sequences, 35% to 50% occurring once. Per the germline V gene, CDR1 is ENHRY and CDR2 is SYGVKD. The CDR3 loop spans 12 amino acids. V was cut by 11 bases and J by 0 bases, with 10 bases left in between. The V call is TRBV10-3, the J call TRBJ2-5; unclear D gene. The sample taken for sequencing was peripheral blood. This clonotype originated in an adult man with Graves' ophthalmopathy. This CDR3 is CAGGGNQETQYF. CDR3 coding DNA: TGTGCCGGCGGTGGGAACCAAGAGACCCAGTACTTC.